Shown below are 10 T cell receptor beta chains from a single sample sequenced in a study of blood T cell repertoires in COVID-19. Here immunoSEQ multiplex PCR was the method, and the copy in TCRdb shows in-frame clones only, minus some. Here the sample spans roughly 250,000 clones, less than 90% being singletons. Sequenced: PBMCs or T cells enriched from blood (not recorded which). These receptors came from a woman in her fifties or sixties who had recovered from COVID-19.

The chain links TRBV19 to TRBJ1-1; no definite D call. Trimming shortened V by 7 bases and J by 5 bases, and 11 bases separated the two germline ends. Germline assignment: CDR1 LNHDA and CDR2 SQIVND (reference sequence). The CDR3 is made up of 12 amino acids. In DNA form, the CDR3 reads TGTGCCAGTACCTCGGGGTGGACTGAAGCTTTCTTT. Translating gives CASTSGWTEAFF.

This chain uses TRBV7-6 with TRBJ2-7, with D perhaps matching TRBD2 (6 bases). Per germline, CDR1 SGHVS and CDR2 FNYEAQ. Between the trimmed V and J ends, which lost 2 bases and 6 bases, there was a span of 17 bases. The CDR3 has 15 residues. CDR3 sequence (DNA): TGTGCCAGCAGCTTACTACCGGGAGTGGGGCGCGAGCAGTACTTC. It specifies CASSLLPGVGREQYF.

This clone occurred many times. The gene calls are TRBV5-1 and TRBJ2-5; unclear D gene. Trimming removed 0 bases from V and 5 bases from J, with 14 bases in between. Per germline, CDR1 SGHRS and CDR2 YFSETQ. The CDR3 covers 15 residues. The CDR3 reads CASSLVADPGETQYF. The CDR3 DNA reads TGCGCCAGCAGCTTGGTGGCAGACCCCGGGGAGACCCAGTACTTC. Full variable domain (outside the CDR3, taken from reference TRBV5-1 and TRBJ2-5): KAGVTQTPRYLIKTRGQQVTLSCSPISGHRSVSWYQQTPGQGLQFLFEYFSETQRNKGNFPGRFSGRQFSNSRSEMNVSTLELGDSALYLCASSLVADPGETQYFGPGTRLLVL.

The CDR3 bases are TGCGCCAGCAGCTTGGGGGCTAGCGGGAGCGCCACCGGGGAGCTGTTTTTT. Translating it yields CASSLGASGSATGELFF. The gene calls are TRBV5-1 and TRBJ2-2; 10 bases agree with TRBD2. CDR1 is SGHRS, CDR2 YFSETQ, per germline. The CDR3 extends over 17 amino acids. The junction had 6 bases not matched to a gene; V was cut back by 0 bases and J by 4 bases.

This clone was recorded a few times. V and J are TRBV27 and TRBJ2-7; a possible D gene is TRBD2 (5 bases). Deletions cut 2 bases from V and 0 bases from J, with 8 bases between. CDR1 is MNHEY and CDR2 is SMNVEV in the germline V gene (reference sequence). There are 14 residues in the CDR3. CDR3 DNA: TGTGCCAGCAGTTTAGGGAGCGCCTCCTACGAGCAGTACTTC. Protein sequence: CASSLGSASYEQYF.

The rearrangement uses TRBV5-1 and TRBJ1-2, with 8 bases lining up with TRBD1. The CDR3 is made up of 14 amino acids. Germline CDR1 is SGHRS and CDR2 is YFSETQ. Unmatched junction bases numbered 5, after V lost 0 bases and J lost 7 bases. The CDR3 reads CASSLDQGALGYTF. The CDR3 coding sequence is TGCGCCAGCAGCTTGGATCAGGGGGCGCTTGGCTACACCTTC.

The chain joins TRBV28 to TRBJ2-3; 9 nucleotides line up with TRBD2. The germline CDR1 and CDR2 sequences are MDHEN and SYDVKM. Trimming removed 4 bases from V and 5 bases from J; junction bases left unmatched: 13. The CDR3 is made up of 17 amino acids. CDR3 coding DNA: TGTGCCAGCAGTTCCTCACACGGGGTAGCGGGAGAAGATACGCAGTATTTT. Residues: CASSSSHGVAGEDTQYF. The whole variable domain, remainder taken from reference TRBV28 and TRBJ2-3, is DVKVTQSSRYLVKRTGEKVFLECVQDMDHENMFWYRQDPGLGLRLIYFSYDVKMKEKGDIPEGYSVSREKKERFSLILESASTNQTSMYLCASSSSHGVAGEDTQYFGPGTRLTVL.

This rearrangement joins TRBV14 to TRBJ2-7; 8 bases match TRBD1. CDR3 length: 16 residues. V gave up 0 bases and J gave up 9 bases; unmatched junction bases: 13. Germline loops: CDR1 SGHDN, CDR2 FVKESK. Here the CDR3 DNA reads TGTGCCAGCAGCCAAGAAACCAGGGGGCGGCTTGGAGCGCAGTACTTC. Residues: CASSQETRGRLGAQYF.

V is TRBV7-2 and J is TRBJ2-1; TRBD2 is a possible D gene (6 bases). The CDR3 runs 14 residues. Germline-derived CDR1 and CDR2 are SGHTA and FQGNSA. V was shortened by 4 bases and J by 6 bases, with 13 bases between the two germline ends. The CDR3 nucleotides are TGTGCCAGCAGCTCCGCGGGGCTCCGCAATGAGCAGTTCTTC. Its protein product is CASSSAGLRNEQFF.

CDR3 sequence: CASERSGAPSYTF. CDR3 nucleotides: TGTGCCAGCGAGCGAAGTGGGGCGCCTAGCTACACCTTC. The V call is TRBV28, the J call TRBJ1-2; D might be TRBD1 (5 bases). Trimming removed 8 bases from V and 9 bases from J, with 19 bases in between. Germline V gives CDR1 MDHEN, CDR2 SYDVKM. The CDR3 totals 13 residues.